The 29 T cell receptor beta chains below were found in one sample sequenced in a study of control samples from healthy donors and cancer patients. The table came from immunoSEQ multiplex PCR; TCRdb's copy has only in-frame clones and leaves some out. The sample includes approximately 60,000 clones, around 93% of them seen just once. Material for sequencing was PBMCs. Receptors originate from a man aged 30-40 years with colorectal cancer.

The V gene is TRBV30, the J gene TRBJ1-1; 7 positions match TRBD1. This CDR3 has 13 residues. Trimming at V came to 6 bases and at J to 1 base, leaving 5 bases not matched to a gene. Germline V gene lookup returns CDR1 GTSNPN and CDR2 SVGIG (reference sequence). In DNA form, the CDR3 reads TGTGCCTGCCAGGGACAGTCGAACACTGAAGCTTTCTTT. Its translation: CACQGQSNTEAFF.

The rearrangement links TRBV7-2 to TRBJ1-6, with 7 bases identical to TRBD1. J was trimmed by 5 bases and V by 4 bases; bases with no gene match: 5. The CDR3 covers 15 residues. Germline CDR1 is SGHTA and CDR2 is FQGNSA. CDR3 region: CASSSEGANNSPLHF. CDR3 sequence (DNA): TGTGCCAGCAGCTCCGAGGGGGCCAATAATTCACCCCTCCACTTT.

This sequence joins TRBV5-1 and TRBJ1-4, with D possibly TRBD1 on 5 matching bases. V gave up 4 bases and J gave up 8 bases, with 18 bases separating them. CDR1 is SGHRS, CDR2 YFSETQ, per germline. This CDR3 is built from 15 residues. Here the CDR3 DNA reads TGCGCCAGCAGCGTGGGTGGCAGGGCGGGAGAAAAACTGTTTTTT. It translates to CASSVGGRAGEKLFF.

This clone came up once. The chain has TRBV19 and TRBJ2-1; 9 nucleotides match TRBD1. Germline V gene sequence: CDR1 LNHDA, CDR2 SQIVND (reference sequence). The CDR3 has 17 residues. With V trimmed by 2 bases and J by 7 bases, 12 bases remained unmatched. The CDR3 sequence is CASSISRVGTGSNEQFF. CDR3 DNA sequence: TGTGCCAGTAGTATAAGTCGAGTAGGGACAGGGAGTAATGAGCAGTTCTTC.

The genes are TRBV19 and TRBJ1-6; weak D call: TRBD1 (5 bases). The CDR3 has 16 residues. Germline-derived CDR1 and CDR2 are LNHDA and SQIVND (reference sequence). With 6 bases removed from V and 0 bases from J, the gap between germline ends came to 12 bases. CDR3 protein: CASSLGGSSYNSPLHF. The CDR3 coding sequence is TGTGCCAGTAGCCTCGGGGGGAGCTCCTATAATTCACCCCTCCACTTT.

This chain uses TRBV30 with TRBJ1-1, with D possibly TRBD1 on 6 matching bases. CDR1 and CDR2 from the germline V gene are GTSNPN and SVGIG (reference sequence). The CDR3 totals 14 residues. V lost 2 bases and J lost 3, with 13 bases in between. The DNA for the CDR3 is TGTGCCTGGAGTAGAGACAGGTTGGACACTGAAGCTTTCTTT. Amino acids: CAWSRDRLDTEAFF.

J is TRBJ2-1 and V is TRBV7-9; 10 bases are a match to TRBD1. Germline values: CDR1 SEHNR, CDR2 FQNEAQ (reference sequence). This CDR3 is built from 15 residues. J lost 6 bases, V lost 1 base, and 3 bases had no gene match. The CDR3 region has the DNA TGTGCCAGCAGCTTAGGACAGGGGGCGTCCAATGAGCAGTTCTTC. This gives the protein CASSLGQGASNEQFF. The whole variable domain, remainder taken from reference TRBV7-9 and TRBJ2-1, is DTGVSQNPRHKITKRGQNVTFRCDPISEHNRLYWYRQTLGQGPEFLTYFQNEAQLEKSRLLSDRFSAERPKGSFSTLEIQRTEQGDSAMYLCASSLGQGASNEQFFGPGTRLTVL.

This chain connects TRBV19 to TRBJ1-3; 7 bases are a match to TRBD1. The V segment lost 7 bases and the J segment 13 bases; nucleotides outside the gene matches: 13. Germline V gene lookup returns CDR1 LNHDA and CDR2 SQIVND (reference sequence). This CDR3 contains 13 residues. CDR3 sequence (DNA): TGTGCCAGTACCCACGACAGGGAAGACGTAATATATTTT. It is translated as CASTHDREDVIYF.

The CDR3 spells CASSFVPGGRSYEQYF. CDR3 nucleotide sequence: TGTGCCAGCAGCTTCGTGCCAGGGGGTAGGTCCTACGAGCAGTACTTC. The V gene is TRBV7-9, the J gene TRBJ2-7, with 7 bases that match TRBD1. The ends lost 3 bases at V and 1 base at J; junction bases unmatched: 9. Germline values: CDR1 SEHNR, CDR2 FQNEAQ (reference sequence). The CDR3 is 16 amino acids.

In DNA, the CDR3 is TGTGCCAGCAGTGATCTCTCCAGAGACAATGAGCAGTTCTTC. This translates into CASSDLSRDNEQFF. This sequence joins TRBV25-1 and TRBJ2-1; D uncertain. The CDR3 extends over 14 amino acids. V dropped 3 bases and J dropped 5 bases, with 11 bases sitting between them. CDR1 MGHDK and CDR2 SYGVNS come from the germline V gene.

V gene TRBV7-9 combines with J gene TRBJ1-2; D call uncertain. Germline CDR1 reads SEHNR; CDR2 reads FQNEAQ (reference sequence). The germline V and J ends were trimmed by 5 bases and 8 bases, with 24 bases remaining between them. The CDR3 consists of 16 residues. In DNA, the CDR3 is TGTGCCAGCAGCGCCGGTGTGTATGGCGCTCCGGGGGGCTACACCTTC. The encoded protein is CASSAGVYGAPGGYTF. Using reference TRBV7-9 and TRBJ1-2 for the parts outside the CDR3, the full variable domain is DTGVSQNPRHKITKRGQNVTFRCDPISEHNRLYWYRQTLGQGPEFLTYFQNEAQLEKSRLLSDRFSAERPKGSFSTLEIQRTEQGDSAMYLCASSAGVYGAPGGYTFGSGTRLTVV.

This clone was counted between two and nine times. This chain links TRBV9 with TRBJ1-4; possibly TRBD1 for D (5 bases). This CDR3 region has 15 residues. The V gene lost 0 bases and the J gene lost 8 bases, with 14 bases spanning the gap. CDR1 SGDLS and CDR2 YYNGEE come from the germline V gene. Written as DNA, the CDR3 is TGTGCCAGCAGCGTAGATCCAGGGATGGACGAAAAACTGTTTTTT. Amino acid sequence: CASSVDPGMDEKLFF. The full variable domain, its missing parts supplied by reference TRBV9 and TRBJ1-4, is DSGVTQTPKHLITATGQRVTLRCSPRSGDLSVYWYQQSLDQGLQFLIQYYNGEERAKGNILERFSAQQFPDLHSELNLSSLELGDSALYFCASSVDPGMDEKLFFGSGTQLSVL.

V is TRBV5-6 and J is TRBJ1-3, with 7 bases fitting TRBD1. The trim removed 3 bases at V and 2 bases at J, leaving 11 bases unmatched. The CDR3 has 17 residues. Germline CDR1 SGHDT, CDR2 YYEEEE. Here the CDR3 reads CASSSLYAGTAGNTIYF. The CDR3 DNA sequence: TGTGCCAGCAGCTCTCTCTACGCCGGGACAGCTGGAAACACCATATATTTT.

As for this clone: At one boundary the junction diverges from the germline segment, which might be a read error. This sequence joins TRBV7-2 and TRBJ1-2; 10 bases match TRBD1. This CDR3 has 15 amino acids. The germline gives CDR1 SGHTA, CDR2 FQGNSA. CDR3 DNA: TGTGCCAGCAGCCTAGCGGGGACAGGGGTAGATGGCTACACCTTC. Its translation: CASSLAGTGVDGYTF.

CDR3 sequence reads: CASSHVFKKRGLDEKLFF. The CDR3 DNA sequence: TGTGCCAGCAGCCATGTGTTCAAAAAAAGGGGGTTGGATGAAAAACTGTTTTTT. The chain links TRBV3-1 (or the pseudogene TRBV3-2) to TRBJ1-4, with a weak D call TRBD1 (6 bases). V was pared by 3 bases and J by 6 bases, with 23 bases between. The CDR3 has 18 amino acids. CDR1 is LGHDT and CDR2 is YNNKEL in the germline V gene (reference sequence).

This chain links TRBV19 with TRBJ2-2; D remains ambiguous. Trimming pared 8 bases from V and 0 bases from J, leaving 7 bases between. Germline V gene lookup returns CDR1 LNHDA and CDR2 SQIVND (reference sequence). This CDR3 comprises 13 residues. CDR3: CASCKTNTGELFF. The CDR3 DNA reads TGTGCCAGTTGTAAAACGAACACCGGGGAGCTGTTTTTT.

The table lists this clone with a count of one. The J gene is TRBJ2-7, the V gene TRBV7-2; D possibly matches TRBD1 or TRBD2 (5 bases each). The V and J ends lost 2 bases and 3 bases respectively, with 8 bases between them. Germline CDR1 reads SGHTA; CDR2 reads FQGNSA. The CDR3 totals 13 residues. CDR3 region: CASSLWGNYEQYF. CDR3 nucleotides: TGTGCCAGCAGCTTATGGGGGAACTACGAGCAGTACTTC.

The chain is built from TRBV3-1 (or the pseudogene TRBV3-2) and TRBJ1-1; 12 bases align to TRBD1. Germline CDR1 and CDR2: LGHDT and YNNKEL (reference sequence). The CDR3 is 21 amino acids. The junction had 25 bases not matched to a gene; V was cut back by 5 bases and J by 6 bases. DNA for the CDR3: TGTGCCAGCAGCTTTTCAACTTTCCGGGACAGGGGGCCTTGGGATGAGTCTGAAGCTTTCTTT. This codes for CASSFSTFRDRGPWDESEAFF.

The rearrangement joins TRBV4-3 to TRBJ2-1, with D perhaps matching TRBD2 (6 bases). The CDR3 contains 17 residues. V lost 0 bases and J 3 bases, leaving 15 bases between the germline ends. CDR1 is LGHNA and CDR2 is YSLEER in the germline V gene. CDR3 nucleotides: TGCGCCAGCAGCCAAGAGGTATTGGGGACTCTCTACAATGAGCAGTTCTTC. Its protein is CASSQEVLGTLYNEQFF.

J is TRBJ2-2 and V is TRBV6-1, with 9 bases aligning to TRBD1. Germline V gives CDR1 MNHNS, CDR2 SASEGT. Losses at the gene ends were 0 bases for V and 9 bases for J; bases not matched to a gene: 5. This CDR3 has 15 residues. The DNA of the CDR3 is TGTGCCAGCAGTGAAGCGGCACAGGGGGCCTGGGAGCTGTTTTTT. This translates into CASSEAAQGAWELFF.

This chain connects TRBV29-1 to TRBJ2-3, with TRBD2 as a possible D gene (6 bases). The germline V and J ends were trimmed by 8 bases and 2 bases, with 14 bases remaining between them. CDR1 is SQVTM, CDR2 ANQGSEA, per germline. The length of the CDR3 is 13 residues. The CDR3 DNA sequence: TGCAGCCTCGGACTAACTCTCACAGATACGCAGTATTTT. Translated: CSLGLTLTDTQYF.

CDR3 DNA sequence: TGTGCCTGGTCTACTAGCGGGGGGCCGGGATACAATGAGCAGTTCTTC. It translates to CAWSTSGGPGYNEQFF. The chain carries TRBV30 and TRBJ2-1, with 12 bases lining up with TRBD2. Germline assignment: CDR1 GTSNPN and CDR2 SVGIG (reference sequence). The CDR3 runs to 16 residues. V trimming: 5 bases; J trimming: 4 bases; junction bases outside the gene matches: 9.

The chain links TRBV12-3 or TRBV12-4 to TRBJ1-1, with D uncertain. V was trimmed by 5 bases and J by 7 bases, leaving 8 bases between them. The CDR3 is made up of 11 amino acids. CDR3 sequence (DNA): TGTGCCAGCAGTCTACAGTTTGAAGCTTTCTTT. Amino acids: CASSLQFEAFF.

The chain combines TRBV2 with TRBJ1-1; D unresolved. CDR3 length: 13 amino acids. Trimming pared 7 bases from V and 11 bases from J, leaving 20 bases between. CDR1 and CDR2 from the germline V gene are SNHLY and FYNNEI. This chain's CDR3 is CASTRTLWAGAFF. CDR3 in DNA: TGTGCCAGCACGCGTACCCTATGGGCCGGGGCTTTCTTT.

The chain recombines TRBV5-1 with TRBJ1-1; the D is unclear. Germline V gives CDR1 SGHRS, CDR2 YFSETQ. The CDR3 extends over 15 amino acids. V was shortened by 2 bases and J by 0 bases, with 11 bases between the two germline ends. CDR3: CASSFGRLLNTEAFF. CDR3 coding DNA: TGCGCCAGCAGCTTCGGAAGGCTTCTGAACACTGAAGCTTTCTTT.

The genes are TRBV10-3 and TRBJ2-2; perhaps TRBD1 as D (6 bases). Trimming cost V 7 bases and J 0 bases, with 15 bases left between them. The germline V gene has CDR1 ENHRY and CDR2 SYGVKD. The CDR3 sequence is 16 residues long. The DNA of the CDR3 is TGTGCCATCACCCTTAACAGGGAAACGAACACCGGGGAGCTGTTTTTT. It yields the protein CAITLNRETNTGELFF.

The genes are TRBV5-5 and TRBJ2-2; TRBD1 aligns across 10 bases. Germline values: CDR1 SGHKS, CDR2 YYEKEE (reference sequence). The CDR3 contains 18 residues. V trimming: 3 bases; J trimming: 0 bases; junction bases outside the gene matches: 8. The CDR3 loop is CASSYTGTGDPNTGELFF. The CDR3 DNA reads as TGTGCCAGCAGCTATACTGGGACAGGGGACCCGAACACCGGGGAGCTGTTTTTT.

The CDR3 loop reads CAISESTWTPGDTGELFF. The CDR3 DNA reads as TGTGCCATCAGTGAGTCGACGTGGACCCCAGGGGACACCGGGGAGCTGTTTTTT. The V and J genes are TRBV10-3 and TRBJ2-2; TRBD1 might be the D (6 bases). The CDR3 totals 18 residues. Trimming left V 0 bases short and J 3 bases short, with 17 bases between. CDR1 is ENHRY, CDR2 SYGVKD, per germline.

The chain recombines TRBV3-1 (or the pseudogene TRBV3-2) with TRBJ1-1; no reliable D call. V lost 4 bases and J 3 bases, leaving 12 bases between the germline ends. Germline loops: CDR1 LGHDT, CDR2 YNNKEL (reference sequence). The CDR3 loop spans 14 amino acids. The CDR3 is CASSLNPRDTEAFF. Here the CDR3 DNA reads TGTGCCAGCAGCCTGAACCCTCGGGACACTGAAGCTTTCTTT.